Sequencing of this T cell receptor beta chain was carried out in a study of T cell repertoires in cytomegalovirus infection. Looking at the study overall: Matching HLA type, along with CMV infection, was indicated by public TCR beta signatures.

This clonotype was detected ten times or more. TCRdb independently ran MiXCR on the reads; one entry per CDR3 protein. The sample includes 200,000 to 300,000 distinct CDR3 sequences, roughly 15% of them seen just once. CDR1 and CDR2 from the germline V gene are SGHNT and YYREEE (reference sequence). Trimming left V 2 bases short and J 4 bases short, with 9 bases between. The CDR3 runs to 14 residues. Input material: PBMCs. The chain has TRBV5-4 and TRBJ2-2; D is unclear. The clonotype was recovered from a human donor in good health (CMV status not recorded). Some clones in this sample may be carry-over from other donors' samples. The CDR3: CASSLRQSTGELFF. In nucleotides, the CDR3 is TGTGCCAGCAGCTTAAGGCAGTCCACCGGGGAGCTGTTTTTT. The full variable domain, completed using reference TRBV5-4 and TRBJ2-2, is ETGVTQSPTHLIKTRGQQVTLRCSSQSGHNTVSWYQQALGQGPQFIFQYYREEENGRGNFPPRFSGLQFPNYSSELNVNALELDDSALYLCASSLRQSTGELFFGEGSRLTVL.